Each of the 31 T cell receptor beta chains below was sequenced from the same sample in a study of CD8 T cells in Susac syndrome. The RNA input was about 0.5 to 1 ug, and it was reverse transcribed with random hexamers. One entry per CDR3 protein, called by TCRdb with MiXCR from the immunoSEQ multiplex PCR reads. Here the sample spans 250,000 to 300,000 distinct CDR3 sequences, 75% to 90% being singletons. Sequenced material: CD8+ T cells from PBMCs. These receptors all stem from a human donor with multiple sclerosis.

The CDR3 here is CASSLPRRRTSVSGANVLTF. The CDR3 coding sequence is TGTGCCAGCAGCTTACCCCGACGCCGGACATCCGTCTCTGGGGCCAACGTCCTGACTTTC. This sequence joins TRBV11-1 and TRBJ2-6; tentative D call: TRBD1 (5 bases). Germline CDR1 reads SGHAT; CDR2 reads FQDESV (reference sequence). V was shortened by 2 bases and J by 0 bases, with 20 bases between the two germline ends. CDR3 length equals 20 residues.

The CDR3 DNA sequence: TGTGCCAGCAGCGCGAACGACAGGATAGGCGAGCAGTACTTC. It is translated as CASSANDRIGEQYF. The J gene is TRBJ2-7, the V gene TRBV7-9; TRBD1 might be the D (6 bases). V lost 5 bases and J lost 6, with 17 bases in between. Germline CDR1 reads SEHNR; CDR2 reads FQNEAQ (reference sequence). CDR3 length: 14 amino acids.

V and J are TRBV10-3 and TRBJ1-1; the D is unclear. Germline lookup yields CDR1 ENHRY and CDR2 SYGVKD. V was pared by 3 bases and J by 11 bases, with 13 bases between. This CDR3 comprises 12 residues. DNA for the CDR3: TGTGCCATCAGTGAAGGGAGCACCGAGGCTTTCTTT. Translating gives CAISEGSTEAFF.

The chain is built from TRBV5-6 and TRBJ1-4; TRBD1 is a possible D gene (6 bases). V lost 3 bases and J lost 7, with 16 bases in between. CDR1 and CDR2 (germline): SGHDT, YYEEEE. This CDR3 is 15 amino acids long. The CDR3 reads CASSSDGRGPEKLFF. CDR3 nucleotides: TGTGCCAGCAGCTCGGACGGACGGGGGCCTGAAAAACTGTTTTTT.

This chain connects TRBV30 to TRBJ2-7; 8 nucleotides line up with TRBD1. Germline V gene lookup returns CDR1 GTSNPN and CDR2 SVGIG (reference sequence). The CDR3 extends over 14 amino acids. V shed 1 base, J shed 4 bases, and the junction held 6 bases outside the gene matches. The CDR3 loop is CAWSGWTGWYEQYF. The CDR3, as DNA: TGTGCCTGGAGTGGGTGGACAGGGTGGTACGAGCAGTACTTC.

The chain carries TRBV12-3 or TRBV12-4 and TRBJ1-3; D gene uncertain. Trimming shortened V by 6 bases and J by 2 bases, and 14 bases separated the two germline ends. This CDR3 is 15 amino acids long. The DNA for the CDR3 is TGTGCCAGCAGAAATCCCCGAGGGCCTGGAAACACCATATATTTT. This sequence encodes CASRNPRGPGNTIYF.

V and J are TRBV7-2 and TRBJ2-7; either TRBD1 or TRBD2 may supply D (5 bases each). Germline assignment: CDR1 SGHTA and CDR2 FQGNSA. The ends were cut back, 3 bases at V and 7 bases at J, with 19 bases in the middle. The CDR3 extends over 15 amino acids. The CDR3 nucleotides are TGTGCCAGCAGCTTGGACCCGGGACCGGGTGAGGAGCAGTACTTC. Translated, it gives CASSLDPGPGEEQYF.

CDR3 region: CASSVGQGIYTEAFF. As DNA, the CDR3 is TGTGCCAGCAGCGTCGGACAGGGTATTTACACTGAAGCTTTCTTT. J is TRBJ1-1 and V is TRBV7-9, with 8 bases matching TRBD1. The trim removed 5 bases at V and 3 bases at J, leaving 8 bases unmatched. CDR1 and CDR2 from the germline V gene are SEHNR and FQNEAQ (reference sequence). The CDR3 sequence is 15 residues long.

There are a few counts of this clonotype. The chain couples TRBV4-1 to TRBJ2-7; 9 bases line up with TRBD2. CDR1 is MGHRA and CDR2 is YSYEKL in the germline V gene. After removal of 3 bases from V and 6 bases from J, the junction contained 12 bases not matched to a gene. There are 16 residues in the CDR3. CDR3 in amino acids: CASSHPSSGDPSEQYF. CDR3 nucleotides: TGCGCCAGCAGCCACCCCTCTAGCGGGGATCCGTCCGAGCAGTACTTC.

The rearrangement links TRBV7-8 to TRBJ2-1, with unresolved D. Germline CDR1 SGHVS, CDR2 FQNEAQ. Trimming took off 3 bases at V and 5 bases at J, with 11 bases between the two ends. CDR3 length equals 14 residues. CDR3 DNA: TGTGCCAGCAGCTTCCGGTTTGGGGACAATGAGCAGTTCTTC. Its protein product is CASSFRFGDNEQFF.

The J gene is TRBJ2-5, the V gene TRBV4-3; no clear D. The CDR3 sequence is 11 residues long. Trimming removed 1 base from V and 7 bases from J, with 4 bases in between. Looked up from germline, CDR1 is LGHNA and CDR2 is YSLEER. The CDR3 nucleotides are TGCGCCAGCAGCCAAGCCGGGACCCAGTACTTC. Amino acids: CASSQAGTQYF.

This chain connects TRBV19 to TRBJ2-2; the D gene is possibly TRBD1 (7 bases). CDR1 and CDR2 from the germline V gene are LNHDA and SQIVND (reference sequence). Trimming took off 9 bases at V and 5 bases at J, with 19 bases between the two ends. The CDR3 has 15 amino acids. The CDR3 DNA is TGTGCCAGCTCCGGGGGCCAGGGGGTTACCGGGGAGCTGTTTTTT. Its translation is CASSGGQGVTGELFF.

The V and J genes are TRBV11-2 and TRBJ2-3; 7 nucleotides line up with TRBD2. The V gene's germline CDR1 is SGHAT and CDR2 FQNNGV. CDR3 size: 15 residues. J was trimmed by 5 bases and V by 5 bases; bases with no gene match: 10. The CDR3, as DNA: TGTGCCAGCAGCATCTACGGACTAGTTCTAGATACGCAGTATTTT. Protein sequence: CASSIYGLVLDTQYF.

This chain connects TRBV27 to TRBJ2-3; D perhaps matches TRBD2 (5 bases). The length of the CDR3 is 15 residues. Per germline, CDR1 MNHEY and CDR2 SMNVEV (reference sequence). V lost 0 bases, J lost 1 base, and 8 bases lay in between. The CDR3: CASSLSSGGTDTQYF. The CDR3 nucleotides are TGTGCCAGCAGTTTATCGAGCGGTGGCACAGATACGCAGTATTTT.

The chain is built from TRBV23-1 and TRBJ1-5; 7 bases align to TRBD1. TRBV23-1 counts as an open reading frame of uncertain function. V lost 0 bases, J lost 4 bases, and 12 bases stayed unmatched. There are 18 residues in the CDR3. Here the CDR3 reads CASSQSRLTGVENQPQHF. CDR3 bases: TGCGCCAGCAGTCAATCCCGGCTCACAGGGGTGGAAAATCAGCCCCAGCATTTT.

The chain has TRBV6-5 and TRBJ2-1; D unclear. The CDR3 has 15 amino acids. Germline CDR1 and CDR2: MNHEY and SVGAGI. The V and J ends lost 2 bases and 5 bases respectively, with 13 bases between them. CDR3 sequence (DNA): TGTGCCAGCAGTTACGGTCTATATCGCGACAATGAGCAGTTCTTC. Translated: CASSYGLYRDNEQFF.

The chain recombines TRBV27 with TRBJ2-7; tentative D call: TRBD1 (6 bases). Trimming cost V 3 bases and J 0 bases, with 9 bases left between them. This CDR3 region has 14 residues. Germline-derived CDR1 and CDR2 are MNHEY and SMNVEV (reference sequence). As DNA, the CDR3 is TGTGCCAGCAGTTTTCAGGGGTCCTCCTACGAGCAGTACTTC. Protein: CASSFQGSSYEQYF.

For the CDR3, the DNA is TGTGCCAGCAGCTTGGGGGGAGTAAACATTCAGTACTTC. Protein: CASSLGGVNIQYF. The rearrangement links TRBV7-9 to TRBJ2-4; possibly TRBD2 for D (6 bases). The CDR3 loop spans 13 amino acids. The germline gives CDR1 SEHNR, CDR2 FQNEAQ (reference sequence). Trimming took off 3 bases at V and 6 bases at J, with 9 bases between the two ends.

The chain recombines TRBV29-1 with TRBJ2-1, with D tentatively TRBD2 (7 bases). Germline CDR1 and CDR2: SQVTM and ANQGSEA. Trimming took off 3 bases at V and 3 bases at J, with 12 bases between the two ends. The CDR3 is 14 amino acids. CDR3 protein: CSVDRGGDYNEQFF. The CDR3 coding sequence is TGCAGCGTTGATAGGGGGGGGGACTACAATGAGCAGTTCTTC.

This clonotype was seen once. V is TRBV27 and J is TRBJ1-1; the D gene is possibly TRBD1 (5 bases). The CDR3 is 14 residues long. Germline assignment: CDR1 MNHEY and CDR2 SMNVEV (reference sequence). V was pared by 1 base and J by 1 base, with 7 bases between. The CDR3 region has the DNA TGTGCCAGCAGTTTATATGGGGCGAACACTGAAGCTTTCTTT. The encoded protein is CASSLYGANTEAFF.

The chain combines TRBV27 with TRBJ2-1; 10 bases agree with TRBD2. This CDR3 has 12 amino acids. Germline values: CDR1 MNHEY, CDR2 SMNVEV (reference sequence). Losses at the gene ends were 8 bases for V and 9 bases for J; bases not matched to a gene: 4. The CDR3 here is CASGGLASEQFF. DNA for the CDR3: TGTGCCAGCGGGGGACTAGCGTCTGAGCAGTTCTTC.

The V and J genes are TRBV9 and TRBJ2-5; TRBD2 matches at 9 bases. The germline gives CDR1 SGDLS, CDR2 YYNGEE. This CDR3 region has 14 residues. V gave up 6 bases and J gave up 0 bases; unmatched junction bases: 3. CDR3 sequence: CASTRLADQETQYF. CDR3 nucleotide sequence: TGTGCCAGCACCCGACTAGCGGACCAAGAGACCCAGTACTTC.

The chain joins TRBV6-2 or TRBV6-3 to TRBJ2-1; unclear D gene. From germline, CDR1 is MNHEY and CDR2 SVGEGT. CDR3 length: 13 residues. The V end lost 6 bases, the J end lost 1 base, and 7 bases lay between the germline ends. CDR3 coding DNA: TGTGCCAGCAGGGAGCCTTCCTACAATGAGCAGTTCTTC. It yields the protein CASREPSYNEQFF.

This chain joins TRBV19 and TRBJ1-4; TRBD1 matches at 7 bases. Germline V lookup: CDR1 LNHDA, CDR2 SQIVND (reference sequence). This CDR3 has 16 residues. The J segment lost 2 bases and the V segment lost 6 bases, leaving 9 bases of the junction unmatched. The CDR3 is CASSIDRERTNEKLFF. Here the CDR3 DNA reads TGTGCCAGTAGCATCGACAGGGAGAGGACTAATGAAAAACTGTTTTTT.

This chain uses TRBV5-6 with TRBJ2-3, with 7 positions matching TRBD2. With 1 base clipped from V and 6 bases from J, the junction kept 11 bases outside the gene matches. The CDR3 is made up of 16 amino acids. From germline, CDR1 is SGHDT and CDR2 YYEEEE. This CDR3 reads CASSLFVWGGEDTQYF. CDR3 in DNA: TGTGCCAGCAGCTTGTTCGTGTGGGGGGGAGAGGATACGCAGTATTTT. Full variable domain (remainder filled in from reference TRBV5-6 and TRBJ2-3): DAGVTQSPTHLIKTRGQQVTLRCSPKSGHDTVSWYQQALGQGPQFIFQYYEEEERQRGNFPDRFSGHQFPNYSSELNVNALLLGDSALYLCASSLFVWGGEDTQYFGPGTRLTVL.

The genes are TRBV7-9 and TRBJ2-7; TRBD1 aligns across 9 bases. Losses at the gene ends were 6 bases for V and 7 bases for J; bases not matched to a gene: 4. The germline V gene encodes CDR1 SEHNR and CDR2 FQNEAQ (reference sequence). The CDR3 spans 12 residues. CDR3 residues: CASSYGQGEQYF. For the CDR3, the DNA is TGTGCCAGCAGTTACGGACAGGGGGAGCAGTACTTC.

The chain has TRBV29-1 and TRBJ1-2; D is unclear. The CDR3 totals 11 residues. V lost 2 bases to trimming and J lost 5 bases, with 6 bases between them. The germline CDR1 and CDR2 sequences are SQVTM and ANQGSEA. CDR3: CSVEMVYGYTF. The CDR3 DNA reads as TGCAGCGTTGAAATGGTTTATGGCTACACCTTC.

CDR3 residues: CASGSIVDSGNTIYF. The CDR3 bases are TGTGCCAGCGGGTCGATAGTGGACTCTGGAAACACCATATATTTT. The chain has TRBV2 and TRBJ1-3; D remains ambiguous. V was pared by 8 bases and J by 0 bases, with 14 bases between. Germline V gene sequence: CDR1 SNHLY, CDR2 FYNNEI. The CDR3 sequence is 15 residues long.

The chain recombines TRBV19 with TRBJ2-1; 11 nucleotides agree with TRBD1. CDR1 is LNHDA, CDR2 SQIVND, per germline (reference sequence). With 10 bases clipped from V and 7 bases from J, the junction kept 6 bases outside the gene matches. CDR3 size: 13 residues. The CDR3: CATGQGAWNEQFF. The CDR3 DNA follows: TGTGCCACAGGACAGGGGGCATGGAATGAGCAGTTCTTC.

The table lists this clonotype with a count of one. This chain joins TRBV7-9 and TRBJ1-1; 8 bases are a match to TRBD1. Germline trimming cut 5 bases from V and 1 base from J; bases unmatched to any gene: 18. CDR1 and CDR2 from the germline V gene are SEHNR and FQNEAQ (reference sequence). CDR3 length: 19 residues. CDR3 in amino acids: CASSTSPRGRGEPNTEAFF. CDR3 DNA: TGTGCCAGCAGCACGAGCCCCAGGGGGCGAGGGGAACCGAACACTGAAGCTTTCTTT.

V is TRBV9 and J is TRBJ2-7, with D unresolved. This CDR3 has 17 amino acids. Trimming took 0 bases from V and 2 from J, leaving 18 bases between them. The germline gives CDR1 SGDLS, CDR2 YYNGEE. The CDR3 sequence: CASSVETAIADPYEQYF. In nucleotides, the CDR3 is TGTGCCAGCAGCGTAGAAACAGCAATAGCCGACCCCTACGAGCAGTACTTC.